This T cell receptor (beta chain) was recovered during a study of OX40 agonist ivuxolimab in advanced cancers. This table comes from immunoSEQ multiplex PCR, and its TCRdb copy is limited to in-frame clones, with some not included. This table has around 80,000 clones, 88% appearing once. This TCR derives from an adult with an advanced solid tumor such as melanoma, head and neck, liver or kidney cancer. The material sequenced was CD4+ or CD8+ T cells sorted from blood, taken in a trial of the OX40 agonist ivuxolimab.

CDR3 coding DNA: TGTGCCAGCAGCCGGGGAAGCTCAGATACGCAGTATTTT. Amino acids: CASSRGSSDTQYF. This chain uses TRBV14 with TRBJ2-3; no clear D. The length of the CDR3 is 13 residues. CDR1 SGHDN and CDR2 FVKESK come from the germline V gene. The ends were cut back, 4 bases at V and 4 bases at J, with 9 bases in the middle.